The 18 T cell receptor beta chains below all came from one sample that was sequenced in a study of Ad26.COV2.S vaccination and SARS-CoV-2 variants. This sample's treatment: approximately 18 received Ad26.COV2.S at low or high dose, single or two shots; about five received placebo; per-sample allocation not given. Samples were taken on day 63 after the first vaccine or placebo injection. TCRdb's copy holds only in-frame clones and misses some; the assay was immunoSEQ multiplex PCR. Of 400,000 to 500,000 clones in the sample, 70% to 90% were seen once. Source: peripheral blood, taken in a trial of Ad26.COV2.S vaccine versus placebo. The receptors shown here come from a person aged 18-65 years who received the Ad26.COV2.S COVID-19 vaccine or a placebo.

V is TRBV5-6 and J is TRBJ2-3, with 10 bases lining up with TRBD2. V trimming: 4 bases; J trimming: 4 bases; junction bases outside the gene matches: 9. The germline V gene encodes CDR1 SGHDT and CDR2 YYEEEE. CDR3 length equals 16 residues. The CDR3 coding sequence is TGTGCCAGCAGCGTAGGGACTAGCGTAGGGTCAGATACGCAGTATTTT. This sequence encodes CASSVGTSVGSDTQYF. The full variable domain, rest sourced from reference TRBV5-6 and TRBJ2-3, is DAGVTQSPTHLIKTRGQQVTLRCSPKSGHDTVSWYQQALGQGPQFIFQYYEEEERQRGNFPDRFSGHQFPNYSSELNVNALLLGDSALYLCASSVGTSVGSDTQYFGPGTRLTVL.

This clone was detected a few times. The V gene is TRBV2, the J gene TRBJ1-6; D might be TRBD1 (6 bases). This CDR3 is built from 16 residues. V lost 4 bases, J lost 7 bases, and 17 bases lay in between. CDR1 is SNHLY and CDR2 is FYNNEI in the germline V gene. The CDR3 here is CASSAGDIRLNSPLHF. CDR3 DNA: TGTGCCAGCAGTGCCGGGGACATAAGGCTAAATTCACCCCTCCACTTT.

The CDR3 reads CASRRQDRETQYF. CDR3 nucleotides: TGTGCCAGCAGGCGACAGGACCGGGAGACCCAGTACTTC. The rearrangement joins TRBV5-6 to TRBJ2-5, with D possibly TRBD1 on 6 matching bases. V lost 5 bases to trimming and J lost 5 bases, with 13 bases between them. From germline, CDR1 is SGHDT and CDR2 YYEEEE. The CDR3 contains 13 residues.

The CDR3 DNA is TGTGCCAGCAGCACCACCGGGACAGGGTTGACCGGGGAGCTGTTTTTT. Translating gives CASSTTGTGLTGELFF. The chain joins TRBV21-1 to TRBJ2-2; TRBD1, the table's D call, lacks a check against the DNA. TRBV21-1 is recorded as a pseudogene. CDR3 length: 16 residues.

The rearrangement uses TRBV7-8 and TRBJ1-2; D might be TRBD1 (6 bases). The germline gives CDR1 SGHVS, CDR2 FQNEAQ. With 5 bases removed from V and 3 bases from J, the gap between germline ends came to 13 bases. The CDR3 covers 14 residues. The CDR3 nucleotides read TGTGCCAGCAGCCCAAGACAGGACTACTATGGCTACACCTTC. As protein: CASSPRQDYYGYTF.

This sequence joins TRBV19 and TRBJ1-5; maybe TRBD1 (6 bases). The CDR3 runs 15 residues. V lost 8 bases, J lost 0 bases, and 14 bases lay in between. The germline gives CDR1 LNHDA, CDR2 SQIVND (reference sequence). DNA of the CDR3: TGTGCCAGTTGTGTTACAGGGAATAGCAATCAGCCCCAGCATTTT. It codes for CASCVTGNSNQPQHF.

This CDR3 reads CASSPRRDAGTEAFF. The CDR3 DNA reads as TGTGCCAGCAGCCCCAGGAGGGATGCGGGCACTGAAGCTTTCTTT. This chain uses TRBV3-1 (or the pseudogene TRBV3-2) with TRBJ1-1; unclear D gene. The CDR3 spans 15 residues. Germline V gene lookup returns CDR1 LGHDT and CDR2 YNNKEL (reference sequence). V gave up 4 bases and J gave up 4 bases, with 16 bases separating them.

The CDR3 DNA reads TGTGCCACCAGTGACCCGGGACAGGGGAACACCGGGGAGCTGTTTTTT. Protein sequence: CATSDPGQGNTGELFF. V and J are TRBV24-1 and TRBJ2-2, with 9 bases aligning to TRBD1. CDR1 KGHDR and CDR2 SFDVKD come from the germline V gene. This CDR3 has 16 residues. With 4 bases clipped from V and 1 base from J, the junction kept 3 bases outside the gene matches.

This rearrangement joins TRBV6-5 to TRBJ1-2; perhaps TRBD1 as D (5 bases). The CDR3 is 13 amino acids. Germline CDR1 is MNHEY and CDR2 is SVGAGI. V lost 8 bases to trimming and J lost 2 bases, with 12 bases between them. CDR3 loop: CASAEGPNYGYTF. The CDR3 region has the DNA TGTGCCAGCGCGGAGGGGCCCAACTATGGCTACACCTTC.

This sequence joins TRBV9 and TRBJ2-2; the D gene is possibly TRBD1 (6 bases). The CDR3 loop spans 15 amino acids. V lost 7 bases to trimming and J lost 2 bases, with 15 bases between them. CDR1 is SGDLS, CDR2 YYNGEE, per germline. CDR3 residues: CASGARDTNTGELFF. The CDR3 DNA reads TGTGCCAGCGGAGCCCGGGACACTAACACCGGGGAGCTGTTTTTT.

V usage is TRBV27 and J usage is TRBJ2-2; D remains unclear. CDR1 is MNHEY, CDR2 SMNVEV, per germline (reference sequence). The CDR3 sequence is 15 residues long. Between the trimmed V and J ends, which lost 0 bases and 4 bases, there was a span of 9 bases. CDR3 in amino acids: CASSLSGPTTGELFF. The CDR3 region has the DNA TGTGCCAGCAGTTTATCCGGCCCTACCACCGGGGAGCTGTTTTTT.

The chain is built from TRBV19 and TRBJ1-4; D is possibly TRBD1 (6 bases). CDR1 is LNHDA and CDR2 is SQIVND in the germline V gene (reference sequence). The CDR3 runs to 15 residues. The V and J ends lost 6 bases and 3 bases respectively, with 14 bases between them. The chain's CDR3 is CASSIQGLPNEKLFF. The CDR3 DNA is TGTGCCAGTAGCATCCAGGGGTTGCCTAATGAAAAACTGTTTTTT.

The chain uses TRBV6-2 or TRBV6-3 and TRBJ2-4; the D is unclear. V was trimmed by 2 bases and J by 6 bases, leaving 5 bases between them. CDR1 MNHEY and CDR2 SVGEGT come from the germline V gene. The CDR3 covers 12 residues. The CDR3 region is CASSYPPNIQYF. As DNA, the CDR3 is TGTGCCAGCAGTTACCCCCCAAACATTCAGTACTTC.

This chain's CDR3 is CASSPGGALVGYTF. CDR3 in DNA: TGTGCCAGCAGCCCAGGGGGCGCCCTTGTAGGCTACACCTTC. The chain uses TRBV28 and TRBJ1-2; TRBD1 agrees at 8 bases. The germline gives CDR1 MDHEN, CDR2 SYDVKM. The CDR3 consists of 14 residues. Trimming took 6 bases from V and 8 from J; bases not matched to a gene: 11.

The chain employs TRBV10-1 and TRBJ2-1; 15 bases map to TRBD2. V dropped 4 bases and J dropped 2; count of bases not matched to a gene: 12. Looked up from germline, CDR1 is WNHNN and CDR2 is SYGVQD (reference sequence). This CDR3 region has 20 residues. The CDR3 is CASSGPTGTSGGPTYNEQFF. DNA for the CDR3: TGCGCCAGCAGTGGTCCAACCGGGACTAGCGGGGGGCCAACCTACAATGAGCAGTTCTTC.

V gene TRBV29-1 combines with J gene TRBJ2-3; TRBD2 matches at 9 bases. V lost 2 bases and J lost 2; bases outside the gene matches: 8. The CDR3 has 16 residues. Germline CDR1 reads SQVTM; CDR2 reads ANQGSEA. The CDR3 coding sequence is TGCAGCGTTGAACGCGGGAGGGACCGTTACACAGATACGCAGTATTTT. This sequence encodes CSVERGRDRYTDTQYF.

This clone occurred many times. The chain couples TRBV7-3 to TRBJ1-1, with 9 bases aligning to TRBD1. Germline-derived CDR1 and CDR2 are SGHTA and FQGTGA. The CDR3 runs to 17 residues. Trimming took 5 bases from V and 0 from J; bases not matched to a gene: 10. The CDR3 region is CASSPRPGQGLNTEAFF. As DNA, the CDR3 is TGTGCCAGCAGCCCCCGCCCGGGACAGGGACTGAACACTGAAGCTTTCTTT.

The chain links TRBV21-1 to TRBJ2-7; the listed D gene, TRBD2, was not tested against the DNA. TRBV21-1 is listed as a pseudogene. This CDR3 contains 13 residues. The CDR3 DNA follows: TGTGCCAGCACGCGGGGAGGAACCTACGAGCAGTACTTC. The encoded protein is CASTRGGTYEQYF.